Given below is one T cell receptor (beta chain) in context. The target antigen is unknown. A multiplex PCR was run with 60 Vbeta primers and 13 Jbeta primers. Measured with immunoSEQ multiplex PCR; TCRdb has only the in-frame clones, and not every one. The sample lists 77,000 or so clones; roughly 79% were seen once. The data stem from a study of cytomegalovirus exposure and HLA in healthy donors. Study-wide points: Common viral pathogens seemed, in a later analysis, to connect with several of the most significant clusters. Indistinguishable V segments, including TRBV6-2 and TRBV6-3, were excluded.

There are 16 residues in the CDR3. The V and J ends lost 4 bases and 7 bases, in that order; junction bases with no gene match: 9. The V gene's germline CDR1 is SGHRS and CDR2 YFSETQ. This clonotype was sampled from a man in his forties in good health and CMV-seronegative. V is TRBV5-1 and J is TRBJ2-2; 11 nucleotides match TRBD2. Sequenced material: PBMCs. The DNA of the CDR3 is TGCGCCAGCAGCGGTAGCGGGAGGGCCGATGTCGGGGAGCTGTTTTTT. Translating it yields CASSGSGRADVGELFF. Full variable domain (remainder filled in from reference TRBV5-1 and TRBJ2-2): KAGVTQTPRYLIKTRGQQVTLSCSPISGHRSVSWYQQTPGQGLQFLFEYFSETQRNKGNFPGRFSGRQFSNSRSEMNVSTLELGDSALYLCASSGSGRADVGELFFGEGSRLTVL.